This TCR beta chain stems from a study of control samples from healthy donors and cancer patients. As regards this clone: Other nucleotide sequences from this sample produce the same CDR3.

V lost 0 bases and J lost 5, with 10 bases in between. This CDR3 spans 13 amino acids. Per the germline V gene, CDR1 is GTSNPN and CDR2 is SVGIG (reference sequence). Using immunoSEQ multiplex PCR, the repertoire was profiled, and TCRdb retains in-frame clones only, with some absent. Among 100,000 to 150,000 clones listed, 92% were seen once. The source is a woman in her forties or fifties in good health. This rearrangement joins TRBV30 to TRBJ1-1; possible D gene TRBD1, 5 bases. The sample was blood. CDR3 loop: CAWSVRGGTEAFF. In DNA form, the CDR3 reads TGTGCCTGGAGTGTACGGGGGGGGACTGAAGCTTTCTTT. The variable domain in full, completed from reference TRBV30 and TRBJ1-1, reads SQTIHQWPATLVQPVGSPLSLECTVEGTSNPNLYWYRQAAGRGLQLLFYSVGIGQISSEVPQNLSASRPQDRQFILSSKKLLLSDSGFYLCAWSVRGGTEAFFGQGTRLTVV.